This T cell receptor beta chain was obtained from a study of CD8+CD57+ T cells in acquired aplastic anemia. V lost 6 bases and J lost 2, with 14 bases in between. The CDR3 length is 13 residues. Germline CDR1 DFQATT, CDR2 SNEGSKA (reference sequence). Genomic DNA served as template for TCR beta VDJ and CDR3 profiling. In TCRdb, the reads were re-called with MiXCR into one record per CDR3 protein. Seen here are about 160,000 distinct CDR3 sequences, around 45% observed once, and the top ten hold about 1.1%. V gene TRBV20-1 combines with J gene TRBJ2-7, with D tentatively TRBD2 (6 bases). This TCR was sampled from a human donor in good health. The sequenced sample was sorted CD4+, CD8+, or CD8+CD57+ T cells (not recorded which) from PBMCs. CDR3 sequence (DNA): TGCAGTGCGACCGAAGCGGGCACCTACGAGCAGTACTTC. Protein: CSATEAGTYEQYF.